This T cell receptor beta chain is drawn from a study of OX40 agonist ivuxolimab in advanced cancers. Regarding the complete study: The costimulatory receptor OX40 (CD134) was targeted by ivuxolimab, a fully human IgG2 agonistic monoclonal antibody. A male proportion of around 83% and a mean age of about 60 years, ranging from about 20 to 80, were recorded for the dose-escalation cohort. The point of sequencing TCRbeta in the periphery was to test whether ivuxolimab changed TCR sequence diversity and drove clonal T-cell expansion. Of the roughly 54 patients in dose escalation, about 20 had hepatocellular carcinoma, about 15 had melanoma, 9 had renal cell carcinoma and 9 had head and neck cancer. Patients were allowed to have had prior anti-PD-1, anti-PD-L1 or anti-CTLA-4 therapy, and 30% to 40% of the dose-escalation patients had been treated with checkpoint inhibitors. Partial responses were achieved by three dose-escalation patients, of whom one had hepatocellular carcinoma and two had cutaneous melanoma. The paper covers the monotherapy dose-escalation part of the phase I ivuxolimab trial, which included N ≈ 50 patients. Intravenous ivuxolimab was administered to patients every 2 weeks at six dose levels: 0.01, 0.1, 0.3, 1.5, 3 and 10 mg/kg. On the study overall, not on this receptor specifically: The antigen specificity of the peripheral T cells that underwent clonal expansion was not determined. At doses from 0.1 to 3.0 mg/kg, clonal expansion was seen in both CD4+ and CD8+ blood T cells between baseline and week 6. In partial responders in the 0.1-3.0 mg/kg groups, normalized peripheral clonal expansion was found to be among the lowest, especially among CD8+ T cells. Low levels of normalized T-cell clonal expansion were also seen in some patients who did not respond. After ivuxolimab, more expanded clones were found on average in CD8+ T cells than in CD4+ T cells.

Genomic DNA was extracted from sorted cells for sequencing of the TCRbeta CDR3 region. TCRbeta CDR3 regions were sequenced using the immunoSEQ Assay. Here the immuneACCESS table is served through TCRdb, limited to in-frame sequences with V and J called. Missing clones are a known gap in these copies; in checked studies unresolved V genes cover under half, and the rest lacks a known reason. In all, the sample holds over 9,000 clones, and around three fifths of those were seen once. The ten largest make up 20% to 30% of the sample. Of note for this clone: Its antigen target is currently unknown. Base qualities are not recorded, but no much larger clone differs from it by a single base.

CDR1 and CDR2 were assigned from the germline V gene (reference sequence) as MNHEY and SMNVEV. Germline trimming amounts to 4 bases on V and 5 bases on J, with 2 as the count of junction bases outside the gene matches. Counted from cysteine to phenylalanine, this CDR3 has 13 amino acids. Only the CDR3 portion is preserved as DNA: 39 bases, with reading frame beginning at the first base. The trial excluded patients who had a history of autoimmune disease or were on systemic immunosuppression. Peripheral blood for TCR sequencing was collected from all dose cohorts at baseline, on cycle 4 day 1, and on cycle 7 day 1. The samples were taken from a phase I, first-in-human, multicenter, open-label dose-escalation trial of ivuxolimab. Adults with locally advanced or metastatic melanoma, renal cell carcinoma, hepatocellular carcinoma or head and neck squamous cell carcinoma were enrolled in the trial. Before TCR sequencing, CD4+ T cells and CD8+ T cells from peripheral blood were sorted into separate populations.

This TCR was sampled from an adult with an advanced solid tumor such as melanoma, head and neck, liver or kidney cancer. This receptor chain uses TRBV27 and TRBJ1-5, with 7 bases in between that match TRBD1. Sequenced here: CD4+ or CD8+ T cells sorted from blood, sampled in a trial of the OX40 agonist ivuxolimab. The CDR3 corresponds to CASSSQGYQPQHF. The sequence in DNA is TGTGCCAGCAGTTCACAGGGGTATCAGCCCCAGCATTTT.